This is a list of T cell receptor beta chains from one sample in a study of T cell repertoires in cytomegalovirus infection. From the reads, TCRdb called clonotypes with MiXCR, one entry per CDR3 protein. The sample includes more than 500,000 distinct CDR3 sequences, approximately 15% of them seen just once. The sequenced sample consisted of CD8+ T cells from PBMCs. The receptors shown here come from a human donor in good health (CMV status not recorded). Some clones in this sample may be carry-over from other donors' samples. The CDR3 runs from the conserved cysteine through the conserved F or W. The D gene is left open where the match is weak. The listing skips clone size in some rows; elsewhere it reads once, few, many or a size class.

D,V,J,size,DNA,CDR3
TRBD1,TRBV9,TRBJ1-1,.,TGTGCCAGCAGCGTGACAGGGTTGGACACTGAAGCTTTCTTT,CASSVTGLDTEAFF
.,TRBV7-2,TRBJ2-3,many,TGTGCCAGCAGCCCGTCTGGAGCGTTCGGTACAGATACGCAGTATTTT,CASSPSGAFGTDTQYF
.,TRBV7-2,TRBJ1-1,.,TGTGCAAGCAGCTTAGGCCTGTATGGCACTGAAGCTTTCTTT,CASSLGLYGTEAFF
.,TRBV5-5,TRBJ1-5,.,TGTGCCAGCAGCTTGAGGGCGGCTTCACATCAGCCCCAGCATTTT,CASSLRAASHQPQHF
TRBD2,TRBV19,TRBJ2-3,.,TGTGCCAGTAGTATGGGGCGGGAGGGCCCAGATACGCAGTATTTT,CASSMGREGPDTQYF
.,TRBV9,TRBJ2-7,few,TGTGCCAGCAGCGTAGGTAGCGGCTATTCCTACGAGCAGTACTTC,CASSVGSGYSYEQYF
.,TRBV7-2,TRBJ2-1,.,TGTGCCAGCAGTTCCATCGTGGGGAATGAGCAGTTCTTC,CASSSIVGNEQFF
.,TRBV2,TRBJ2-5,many,TGTGGCCCGAGGGAGACACCCAAGGAGACCCAGTACTTC,CGPRETPKETQYF
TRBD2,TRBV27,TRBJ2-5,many,TGTGCCAGCAGTGACAGATCCGCCGGGGGGGCCGAGACCCAGTACTTC,CASSDRSAGGAETQYF
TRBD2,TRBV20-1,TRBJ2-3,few,TGCAGTGCTAGAAAAGGACTAGCGGGGGCAAAGGATACGCAGTATTTT,CSARKGLAGAKDTQYF
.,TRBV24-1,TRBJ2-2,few,TGTGCCACCAGTGATCAAGACACCGGGGAGCTGTTTTTT,CATSDQDTGELFF
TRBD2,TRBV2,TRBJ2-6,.,TGTGCCAGCAGGAGGACTAGCGGTCCTGGGGCCAACGTCCTGACTTTC,CASRRTSGPGANVLTF
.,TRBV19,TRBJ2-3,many,TGTGCCAGTAGTCCGGTATCCATCACAGATACGCAGTATTTT,CASSPVSITDTQYF
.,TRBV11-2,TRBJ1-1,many,TGTGCCAGCAGGGAAGGAACGAACACTGAAGCTTTCTTT,CASREGTNTEAFF
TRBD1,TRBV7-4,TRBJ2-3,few,TGTGCCAGCAGCTTCCCCGAAGGGACAGGGGTTGAAGATACGCAGTATTTT,CASSFPEGTGVEDTQYF
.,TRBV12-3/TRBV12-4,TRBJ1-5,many,TGTGCCAGCAGTTCGGACGGCCCCAATCAGCCCCAGCATTTT,CASSSDGPNQPQHF
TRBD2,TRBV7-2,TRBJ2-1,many,TGTGCCAGCAGCCGGACTAGCGGGAACTCCTACAATGAGCAGTTCTTC,CASSRTSGNSYNEQFF
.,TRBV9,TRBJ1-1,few,TGTGCCAGCAGCGTCATGGGGGGAAGGGCTGAAGCTTTCTTT,CASSVMGGRAEAFF
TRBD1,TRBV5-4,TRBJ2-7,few,TGTGCCAGCAGTAAAGACAGGGGGCATTCCTACGAGCAGTACTTC,CASSKDRGHSYEQYF
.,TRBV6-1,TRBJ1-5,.,TGTGCCAGCAGTCGGGTCTCCATTCTTGTGAGCAATCAGCCCCAGCGTTTT,CASSRVSILVSNQPQRF
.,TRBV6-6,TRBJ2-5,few,TGTGCCAGCAGTTACTCAGGTAGCACCCCACGGGAGACCCAGTACTTC,CASSYSGSTPRETQYF
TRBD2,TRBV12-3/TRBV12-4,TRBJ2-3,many,TGTGCCAGCAGTTTAGGGGGGGGGGAAGATACGCAGTATTTT,CASSLGGGEDTQYF
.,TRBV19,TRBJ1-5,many,TGTGCCAGTAGTATAGGTGGCCTGGGGAGCAATCAGCCCCAGCATTTT,CASSIGGLGSNQPQHF